The entry that follows covers one TCR beta chain sequence. These data originate in a study of identical twins. TCRdb re-called the 5' RACE reads through MiXCR, storing one row per CDR3 protein. The sample has nearly 900,000 distinct CDR3 sequences, 9% to 15% seen once. The sample also formed part of further work on yellow fever vaccine responses in identical twins.

The sequenced material came from PBMCs. The TCR originated in a woman between 18 and 30 years old in good health.

The CDR3 coding sequence is TGTGCCAGCAGCTTGGATCGGGAATTTAATTCACCCCTCCACTTT. Translated, it gives CASSLDREFNSPLHF. The chain has TRBV7-9 and TRBJ1-6; D gene ambiguous. The CDR3 covers 15 residues. Germline V gene lookup returns CDR1 SEHNR and CDR2 FQNEAQ (reference sequence). Trimming removed 3 bases at V and 6 bases at J, with 12 bases between.